Listed below are T cell receptor beta chains from one sample, sequenced in a study of T cell changes during pregnancy in multiple sclerosis. Libraries were prepared by immunoSEQ multiplex PCR; TCRdb keeps only in-frame clonotypes and omits some of them. The sample lists more than 25,000 clones, 92% occurring once. The specimen was peripheral blood, collected in the first trimester of pregnancy. All receptors come from a female donor in good health, enrolled as a control in a pregnancy study. CDR3s include the opening cysteine and the closing phenylalanine or tryptophan. D genes are given only for firm matches. Clone size, where shown, is once, few, many, or a class for clones that have expanded.

D gene: TRBD1
clone size: -
V gene: TRBV19
J gene: TRBJ1-2
CDR3 protein: CASSHRQGATYGYTF
CDR3 DNA: TGTGCCAGTAGCCACCGACAGGGGGCGACCTATGGCTACACCTTC

D gene: -
clone size: -
V gene: TRBV5-4
J gene: TRBJ1-2
CDR3 protein: CASSLGGKTNYGYTF
CDR3 DNA: TGTGCCAGCAGCTTGGGTGGCAAGACTAACTATGGCTACACCTTC

D gene: -
clone size: -
V gene: TRBV5-4
J gene: TRBJ1-2
CDR3 protein: CASTKGGPNYGYTF
CDR3 DNA: TGTGCCAGCACCAAGGGAGGTCCTAACTATGGCTACACCTTC

D gene: TRBD2
clone size: -
V gene: TRBV4-1
J gene: TRBJ2-5
CDR3 protein: CASSQGGTSGSRGTQYF
CDR3 DNA: TGCGCCAGCAGCCAAGGCGGGACTAGCGGGAGTAGGGGGACCCAGTACTTC

D gene: TRBD1
clone size: few
V gene: TRBV6-1
J gene: TRBJ2-6
CDR3 protein: CASSEFQGAAGANVLTF
CDR3 DNA: TGTGCCAGCAGTGAGTTCCAGGGGGCGGCTGGGGCCAACGTCCTGACTTTC

D gene: -
clone size: -
V gene: TRBV9
J gene: TRBJ2-1
CDR3 protein: CASSVWGGASNEQFF
CDR3 DNA: TGTGCCAGCAGCGTATGGGGGGGGGCTTCCAATGAGCAGTTCTTC

D gene: -
clone size: -
V gene: TRBV18
J gene: TRBJ1-3
CDR3 protein: CASSPNSPGLGNTIYF
CDR3 DNA: TGTGCCAGCTCACCAAATAGTCCCGGACTAGGAAACACCATATATTTT

D gene: TRBD2
clone size: -
V gene: TRBV7-9
J gene: TRBJ2-3
CDR3 protein: CAGSGRAEDTQYF
CDR3 DNA: TGTGCCGGGAGCGGGAGGGCCGAGGATACGCAGTATTTT

D gene: TRBD1
clone size: -
V gene: TRBV11-3
J gene: TRBJ2-3
CDR3 protein: CASSLAGTGASTDTQYF
CDR3 DNA: TGTGCCAGCAGCTTAGCCGGGACAGGAGCTAGCACAGATACGCAGTATTTT

D gene: TRBD2
clone size: -
V gene: TRBV18
J gene: TRBJ2-7
CDR3 protein: CASSPRLAGAAYEQYF
CDR3 DNA: TGTGCCAGCTCACCGAGACTAGCGGGAGCCGCCTACGAGCAGTACTTC

D gene: -
clone size: -
V gene: TRBV7-7
J gene: TRBJ2-2
CDR3 protein: CASSPRDLGELFF
CDR3 DNA: TGTGCTAGCAGCCCGCGGGACCTGGGGGAGCTGTTTTTT

D gene: TRBD1
clone size: -
V gene: TRBV6-5
J gene: TRBJ1-1
CDR3 protein: CASRETGPHTEAFF
CDR3 DNA: TGTGCCAGCAGAGAGACAGGGCCTCACACTGAAGCTTTCTTT

D gene: TRBD1
clone size: -
V gene: TRBV5-1
J gene: TRBJ2-3
CDR3 protein: CASSPGQGTDTQYF
CDR3 DNA: TGCGCCAGCAGCCCCGGACAGGGCACAGATACGCAGTATTTT

D gene: -
clone size: -
V gene: TRBV29-1
J gene: TRBJ1-2
CDR3 protein: CSVRGAPNYGYTF
CDR3 DNA: TGCAGCGTCAGGGGAGCACCAAACTATGGCTACACCTTC

D gene: -
clone size: -
V gene: TRBV7-9
J gene: TRBJ1-1
CDR3 protein: CASSLGQREAFF
CDR3 DNA: TGTGCCAGCAGCTTAGGACAGCGTGAAGCTTTCTTT